These 9 T cell receptor beta chains were all obtained from the same sample, sequenced in a study of blood T cell repertoires in COVID-19. The data were produced by immunoSEQ multiplex PCR, yet TCRdb's version contains in-frame clones alone and is incomplete. The table lists about 350,000 clones, about nine tenths of them singletons. Sequenced sample: PBMCs or T cells enriched from blood (not recorded which). These receptors were obtained from a woman in her thirties who had been exposed to COVID-19.

The chain joins TRBV28 to TRBJ2-5; weak D call: TRBD1 (6 bases). This CDR3 contains 13 residues. V shed 6 bases and J shed 5 bases, with 13 bases lying between them. Germline V lookup: CDR1 MDHEN, CDR2 SYDVKM. CDR3 amino acids: CASSFPGAETQYF. The CDR3, as DNA: TGTGCCAGCAGCTTCCCAGGGGCTGAGACCCAGTACTTC.

V and J are TRBV7-3 and TRBJ2-1, with D uncertain. This CDR3 comprises 14 residues. The germline gives CDR1 SGHTA, CDR2 FQGTGA. Trimming took off 0 bases at V and 4 bases at J, with 7 bases between the two ends. The CDR3 nucleotides read TGTGCCAGCAGCTTAACACCCAGTTACAATGAGCAGTTCTTC. Encoded protein: CASSLTPSYNEQFF.

This chain joins TRBV2 and TRBJ2-3; TRBD1 is a possible D gene (5 bases). The CDR3 totals 16 residues. V was trimmed by 3 bases and J by 2 bases, leaving 15 bases between them. Per the germline V gene, CDR1 is SNHLY and CDR2 is FYNNEI. The CDR3 DNA sequence: TGTGCCAGCAGTGAGGGGCCCTCTCTTTTCACAGATACGCAGTATTTT. This gives the protein CASSEGPSLFTDTQYF.

This clone was counted at least ten times. The chain carries TRBV6-5 and TRBJ1-3; TRBD1 might be the D (5 bases). This CDR3 is 11 amino acids long. Germline CDR1 MNHEY, CDR2 SVGAGI. V was shortened by 8 bases and J by 6 bases, with 8 bases between the two germline ends. The chain's CDR3 is CASAGVNTIYF. The CDR3 DNA reads as TGTGCCAGCGCGGGGGTAAACACCATATATTTT.

The V call is TRBV25-1, the J call TRBJ2-1, with 8 bases matching TRBD1. After removal of 3 bases from V and 3 bases from J, the junction contained 4 bases not matched to a gene. Germline-derived CDR1 and CDR2 are MGHDK and SYGVNS. The CDR3 runs to 15 residues. CDR3 DNA sequence: TGTGCCAGCAGTGACGGACAGGGATACTACAATGAGCAGTTCTTC. Its translation: CASSDGQGYYNEQFF.

The chain recombines TRBV9 with TRBJ2-1; TRBD2 matches 9 bases. V lost 0 bases and J lost 8; bases outside the gene matches: 9. Germline V gives CDR1 SGDLS, CDR2 YYNGEE. This CDR3 is built from 16 residues. This chain's CDR3 is CASSVATGGRGDEQFF. The CDR3 bases are TGTGCCAGCAGCGTAGCTACGGGCGGGAGGGGCGATGAGCAGTTCTTC.

For the CDR3, the DNA is TGCGCCAGCAGTACCGGGACAGGGTTGGGCAATGAGCAGTTCTTC. This encodes CASSTGTGLGNEQFF. The V gene is TRBV5-1, the J gene TRBJ2-1, with 9 bases lining up with TRBD1. The CDR3 spans 15 residues. J gave up 6 bases and V 5 bases, and 9 bases lay outside the gene matches. Germline CDR1 SGHRS, CDR2 YFSETQ.

The rearrangement links TRBV10-3 to TRBJ2-3; tentative D call: TRBD1 (5 bases). The CDR3 has 13 residues. CDR1 is ENHRY and CDR2 is SYGVKD in the germline V gene. The V end was cut by 5 bases, the J end by 2 bases, with 8 bases between. The CDR3, as DNA: TGTGCCATCAGTCCAGGGCACACAGATACGCAGTATTTT. This encodes CAISPGHTDTQYF.

The table lists this clone with a few counts. The chain combines TRBV11-3 with TRBJ2-7, with 8 bases fitting TRBD1. The ends lost 0 bases at V and 2 bases at J; junction bases unmatched: 6. The CDR3 sequence is 16 residues long. Germline V gene lookup returns CDR1 SGHNT and CDR2 YENEEA. CDR3 amino acids: CASSLEQTGGTYEQYF. As DNA, the CDR3 is TGTGCCAGCAGCTTAGAACAAACAGGGGGTACCTACGAGCAGTACTTC.